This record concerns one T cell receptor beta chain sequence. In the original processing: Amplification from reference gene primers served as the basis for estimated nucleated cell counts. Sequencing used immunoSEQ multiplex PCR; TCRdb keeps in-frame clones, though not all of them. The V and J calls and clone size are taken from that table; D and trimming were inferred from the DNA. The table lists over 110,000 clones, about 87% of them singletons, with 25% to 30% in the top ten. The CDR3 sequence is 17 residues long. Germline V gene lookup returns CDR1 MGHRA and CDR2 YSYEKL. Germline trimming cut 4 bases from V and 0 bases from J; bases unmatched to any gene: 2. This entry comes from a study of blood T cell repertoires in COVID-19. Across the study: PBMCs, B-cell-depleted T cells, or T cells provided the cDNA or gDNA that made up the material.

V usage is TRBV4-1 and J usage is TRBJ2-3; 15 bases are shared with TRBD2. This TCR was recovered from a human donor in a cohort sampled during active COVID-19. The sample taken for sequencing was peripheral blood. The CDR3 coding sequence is TGCGCCAGCAGCCTGGGACTAGCGGGGGGAAGCACAGATACGCAGTATTTT. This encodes CASSLGLAGGSTDTQYF.